The present TCR beta chain was sequenced within a study of breast tumors, draining lymph nodes, adjacent tissues. Study-level findings and limits: Tumor TCR diversity was below lymph nodes but above nontumor tissue.

TCRdb passed the multiplex PCR reads through MiXCR, listing each CDR3 protein once. The sample consists of about 14,000 distinct CDR3 sequences, 55% of them appearing once. Germline lookup yields CDR1 MNHNS and CDR2 SASEGT. The V end was cut by 5 bases, the J end by 2 bases, with 16 bases between. The CDR3 is 16 amino acids. This clonotype was detected many times. The antigen remains undetermined. This clonotype was obtained from a female donor with breast cancer. Some clones in this sample may be carry-over from other donors' samples. The chain links TRBV6-1 to TRBJ1-5; D uncertain. Specimen: tumor-adjacent breast tissue. The CDR3 coding sequence is TGTGCCAGCAGTCGAGCGCCGGGCGTAGGCAATCAGCCCCAGCATTTT. Encoded protein: CASSRAPGVGNQPQHF.